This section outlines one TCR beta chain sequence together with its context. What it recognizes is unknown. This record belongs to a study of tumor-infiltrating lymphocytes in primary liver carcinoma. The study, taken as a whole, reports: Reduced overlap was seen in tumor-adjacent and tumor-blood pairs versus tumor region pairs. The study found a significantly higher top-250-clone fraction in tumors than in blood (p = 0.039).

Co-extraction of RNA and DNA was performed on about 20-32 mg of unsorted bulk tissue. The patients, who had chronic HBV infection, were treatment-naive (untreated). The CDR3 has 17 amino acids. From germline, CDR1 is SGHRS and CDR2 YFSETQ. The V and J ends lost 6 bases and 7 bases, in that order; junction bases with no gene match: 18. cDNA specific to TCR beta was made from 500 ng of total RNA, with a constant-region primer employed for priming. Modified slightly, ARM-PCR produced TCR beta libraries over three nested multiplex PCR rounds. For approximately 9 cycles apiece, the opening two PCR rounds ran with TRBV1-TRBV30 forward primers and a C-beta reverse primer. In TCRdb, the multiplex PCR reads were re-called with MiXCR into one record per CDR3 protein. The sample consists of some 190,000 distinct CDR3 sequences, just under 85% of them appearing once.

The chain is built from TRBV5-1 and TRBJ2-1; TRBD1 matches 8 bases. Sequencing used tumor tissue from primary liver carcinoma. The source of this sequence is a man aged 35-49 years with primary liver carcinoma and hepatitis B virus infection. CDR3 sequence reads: CASTYAGTGLGWNEQFF. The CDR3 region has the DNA TGCGCCAGCACCTACGCCGGGACAGGTTTAGGTTGGAATGAGCAGTTCTTC.